The 24 T cell receptor beta chains below all came from one sample that was sequenced in a study of blood T cell repertoires in COVID-19. Assay: immunoSEQ multiplex PCR; the TCRdb copy retains only in-frame clones and omits some. The sample shows about 83,000 clones, approximately 80% of them seen only once. Sequencing was performed on peripheral blood. The source of these receptors is a woman of 80 years or more with acute or convalescent COVID-19.

A note on this clone: Different DNA sequences within this sample yield the same CDR3. The V and J genes are TRBV10-3 and TRBJ2-3; no firm D call. The CDR3 spans 12 residues. Trimming stripped 3 bases from V and 3 bases from J, with 4 bases between. The germline V gene has CDR1 ENHRY and CDR2 SYGVKD. The CDR3 DNA reads TGTGCCATCAGTGACCGGACAGATACGCAGTATTTT. It encodes CAISDRTDTQYF.

The chain carries TRBV7-9 and TRBJ2-5, with 9 bases lining up with TRBD2. V lost 8 bases, J lost 5 bases, and 9 bases stayed unmatched. Germline assignment: CDR1 SEHNR and CDR2 FQNEAQ (reference sequence). The CDR3 is 14 residues long. The CDR3 sequence: CASGRGGPGETQYF. In DNA form, the CDR3 reads TGTGCCAGCGGGCGGGGGGGGCCTGGGGAGACCCAGTACTTC.

The rearrangement joins TRBV10-1 to TRBJ1-3, with D tentatively TRBD1 (5 bases). The germline gives CDR1 WNHNN, CDR2 SYGVQD (reference sequence). The CDR3 runs to 17 residues. Trimming removed 6 bases from V and 1 base from J, with 19 bases in between. The DNA for the CDR3 is TGCGCCAGCAGCGATATTCGACCGGGGGTTTCTGGAAACACCATATATTTT. As protein: CASSDIRPGVSGNTIYF.

V is TRBV30 and J is TRBJ1-3; D might be TRBD1 (5 bases). The V end was cut by 3 bases, the J end by 0 bases, with 12 bases between. The CDR3 covers 15 residues. Per germline, CDR1 GTSNPN and CDR2 SVGIG (reference sequence). The DNA for the CDR3 is TGTGCCTGGAGCACCTCAGGGTTCTCTGGAAACACCATATATTTT. Translation: CAWSTSGFSGNTIYF.

The V gene is TRBV6-1, the J gene TRBJ1-2; 8 bases fit TRBD1. Germline V gene data show CDR1 as MNHNS and CDR2 as SASEGT. J gave up 9 bases and V 1 base, and 1 base lay outside the gene matches. The CDR3 sequence is 12 residues long. CDR3 in DNA: TGTGCCAGCAGTGAAGGGACAGGGCGCTACACCTTC. Translated, it gives CASSEGTGRYTF.

The rearrangement links TRBV7-9 to TRBJ1-1; tentative D call: TRBD1 (5 bases). V gave up 8 bases and J gave up 6 bases, with 10 bases separating them. This CDR3 region has 11 residues. The germline gives CDR1 SEHNR, CDR2 FQNEAQ (reference sequence). CDR3 amino acids: CASVWGAEAFF. The CDR3 bases are TGTGCCAGCGTTTGGGGGGCTGAAGCTTTCTTT.

The chain employs TRBV2 and TRBJ2-3; D unclear. The CDR3 has 10 amino acids. Germline V gene lookup returns CDR1 SNHLY and CDR2 FYNNEI. With 5 bases removed from V and 5 bases from J, the gap between germline ends came to 2 bases. The CDR3 loop reads CASSRDTQYF. CDR3 sequence (DNA): TGTGCCAGCAGTCGAGATACGCAGTATTTT.

The chain uses TRBV28 and TRBJ2-5; 12 bases are a match to TRBD2. V shed 0 bases and J 5 bases; nucleotides not matched to a gene: 7. The CDR3 has 17 amino acids. The germline V gene has CDR1 MDHEN and CDR2 SYDVKM. The CDR3 nucleotides are TGTGCCAGCAGTTTATGGGCTAGCGGGGGGGCCGGGGAGACCCAGTACTTC. This gives the protein CASSLWASGGAGETQYF.

The rearrangement uses TRBV11-2 and TRBJ2-1; 10 bases map to TRBD2. This CDR3 spans 16 amino acids. J gave up 7 bases and V 4 bases, and 10 bases lay outside the gene matches. CDR1 and CDR2 from the germline V gene are SGHAT and FQNNGV. In DNA, the CDR3 is TGTGCCAGCAGCTCTCTACTAGCGGGGAGACATAATGAGCAGTTCTTC. Protein sequence: CASSSLLAGRHNEQFF.

The chain joins TRBV19 to TRBJ2-7; 11 positions match TRBD2. The J segment lost 3 bases and the V segment lost 1 base, leaving 11 bases of the junction unmatched. Germline-derived CDR1 and CDR2 are LNHDA and SQIVND (reference sequence). The CDR3 length is 18 residues. The CDR3 DNA follows: TGTGCCAGTAGTATAGCAGGTAGCGGGGGGGCCCAGGTCTACGAGCAGTACTTC. This translates into CASSIAGSGGAQVYEQYF.

V is TRBV5-8 and J is TRBJ1-3, with a weak D call TRBD1 (6 bases). Trimming cost V 4 bases and J 4 bases, with 9 bases left between them. This CDR3 is built from 13 residues. The germline gives CDR1 SGHTS, CDR2 YDEGEE. The CDR3 spells CASSRGAGNTIYF. Here the CDR3 DNA reads TGTGCCAGCAGCCGGGGGGCCGGAAACACCATATATTTT.

This rearrangement joins TRBV2 to TRBJ1-1; TRBD1 is a possible D gene (6 bases). The CDR3 contains 17 residues. Germline CDR1 is SNHLY and CDR2 is FYNNEI. The ends were cut back, 5 bases at V and 0 bases at J, with 19 bases in the middle. The CDR3 coding sequence is TGTGCCAGCAGTTCGGTAGGGGGGGGGAGGATGAACACTGAAGCTTTCTTT. It encodes CASSSVGGGRMNTEAFF.

The chain links TRBV24-1 to TRBJ2-3, with D perhaps matching TRBD1 (5 bases). The germline V gene has CDR1 KGHDR and CDR2 SFDVKD. V lost 5 bases and J lost 2, with 16 bases in between. This CDR3 comprises 16 residues. CDR3 sequence: CATSASKGRPTDTQYF. The DNA for the CDR3 is TGTGCCACCAGTGCTTCAAAGGGGCGGCCCACAGATACGCAGTATTTT.

The chain links TRBV7-3 to TRBJ2-4; D might be TRBD2 (5 bases). The V end was cut by 5 bases, the J end by 9 bases, with 14 bases between. This CDR3 contains 13 residues. Per the germline V gene, CDR1 is SGHTA and CDR2 is FQGTGA. CDR3 region: CASSDDLASIQYF. CDR3 sequence (DNA): TGTGCCAGCAGCGACGACCTAGCCAGCATTCAGTACTTC.

The gene calls are TRBV19 and TRBJ2-1; no clear D. The length of the CDR3 is 15 residues. The V end was cut by 5 bases, the J end by 2 bases, with 13 bases between. Germline CDR1 LNHDA, CDR2 SQIVND (reference sequence). The CDR3 bases are TGTGCCAGTAGTCCGGGTAGGCTCCCCTACAATGAGCAGTTCTTC. This translates into CASSPGRLPYNEQFF.

The chain combines TRBV19 with TRBJ2-3; maybe TRBD2 (7 bases). V was cut by 7 bases and J by 4 bases, with 18 bases left in between. This CDR3 contains 15 residues. The V gene's germline CDR1 is LNHDA and CDR2 SQIVND (reference sequence). The CDR3 region is CASKNSGGSADTQYF. DNA of the CDR3: TGTGCCAGTAAAAATTCGGGGGGCAGCGCAGATACGCAGTATTTT.

This chain links TRBV4-1 with TRBJ2-2, with TRBD2 matching 7 bases. Germline trimming cut 3 bases from V and 6 bases from J; bases unmatched to any gene: 13. In germline, CDR1 is MGHRA, CDR2 YSYEKL. The CDR3 has 17 amino acids. DNA for the CDR3: TGCGCCAGCAGCCAGGTAACCGTGACTAGCCAGCCCGGGGAGCTGTTTTTT. This gives the protein CASSQVTVTSQPGELFF.

This chain uses TRBV27 with TRBJ2-2; D uncertain. This CDR3 is 12 amino acids long. The V end lost 2 bases, the J end lost 5 bases, and 3 bases lay between the germline ends. Germline lookup yields CDR1 MNHEY and CDR2 SMNVEV (reference sequence). The CDR3, as DNA: TGTGCCAGCAGTTTAGTAACCGGGGAGCTGTTTTTT. Amino acids: CASSLVTGELFF.

The V gene is TRBV10-3, the J gene TRBJ2-1, with 10 bases aligning to TRBD2. CDR3 length: 14 residues. Germline CDR1 ENHRY, CDR2 SYGVKD. V dropped 5 bases and J dropped 7; count of bases not matched to a gene: 5. Written as DNA, the CDR3 is TGTGCCATCAGTAGCGGGGGGGCGTATAATGAGCAGTTCTTC. Translated: CAISSGGAYNEQFF.

The chain combines TRBV7-3 with TRBJ1-1, with D maybe TRBD1 (5 bases). Per germline, CDR1 SGHTA and CDR2 FQGTGA. The CDR3 totals 13 residues. Trimming took off 5 bases at V and 0 bases at J, with 7 bases between the two ends. The chain's CDR3 is CASSPDMNTEAFF. The DNA of the CDR3 is TGTGCCAGCAGCCCGGACATGAACACTGAAGCTTTCTTT.

The chain recombines TRBV27 with TRBJ2-6; D unclear. CDR1 is MNHEY and CDR2 is SMNVEV in the germline V gene (reference sequence). The CDR3 has 13 amino acids. V was trimmed by 6 bases and J by 4 bases, leaving 7 bases between them. CDR3 sequence: CASRPVGANVLTF. In DNA, the CDR3 is TGTGCCAGCAGACCGGTCGGGGCCAACGTCCTGACTTTC.

The chain has TRBV19 and TRBJ1-2, with D maybe TRBD1 (6 bases). The CDR3 is 15 residues long. V gave up 3 bases and J gave up 4 bases, with 15 bases separating them. In germline, CDR1 is LNHDA, CDR2 SQIVND (reference sequence). The CDR3 bases are TGTGCCAGTAGTATGACCAGGGGAGGGTCCTATGGCTACACCTTC. It encodes CASSMTRGGSYGYTF.

Points on this clone: One junction end disagrees with the germline gene, perhaps due to a read error. This chain uses TRBV27 with TRBJ2-1; 11 bases map to TRBD2. This CDR3 spans 14 amino acids. Germline CDR1 MNHEY, CDR2 SMNVEV (reference sequence). The CDR3 here is CASSLSSGGNEQFF. DNA of the CDR3: TGTGCCAGCAGTCTATCTAGCGGGGGGAATGAGCAGTTCTTC.

This sequence joins TRBV12-1 and TRBJ1-2; TRBD1 was called by the table and not checked on the DNA. TRBV12-1 is a listed pseudogene. The CDR3 length is 14 residues. The CDR3 sequence is CASSGTGRCYGYTF. The CDR3 region has the DNA TGTGCCAGCAGTGGGACAGGGAGATGCTATGGCTACACCTTC.